This section outlines one TCR beta chain sequence together with its context. Its antigen is undetermined. The PCR was carried out with 60 Vbeta primers and 13 Jbeta primers. Data came from immunoSEQ multiplex PCR; TCRdb stores just in-frame clones and leaves some out. The table counts roughly 220,000 clones; roughly 1.2% lies in the top ten. The record originates from a study of cytomegalovirus exposure and HLA in healthy donors. Study results and limitations: Researchers catalogued roughly 170 TCR beta chains as cytomegalovirus-associated. Accurate prediction of most subjects' HLA-A and HLA-B alleles from TCR beta sequences was reported. Later work found most CMV-associated TCR beta chains apparently HLA-restricted. Per a prior analysis, the majority of TCR beta V segments were productive roughly 87% or roughly 30% of the time.

This clonotype was sampled from a girl aged 2 to 10 in good health and CMV-seropositive. Sequenced input: PBMCs.

The CDR3 bases are TGCAGCGTCGGAAGAAGGACAGGGGGAAACTCTGGGGCCAACGTCCTGACTTTC. Protein: CSVGRRTGGNSGANVLTF. The V call is TRBV29-1, the J call TRBJ2-6; 10 bases fit TRBD1. Germline V lookup: CDR1 SQVTM, CDR2 ANQGSEA. The CDR3 is 18 residues long. J lost 0 bases, V lost 6 bases, and 11 bases had no gene match.